A selection of T cell receptor beta chains follows, all from one sample in a study of beta chain features in type 1 diabetes. Assay: immunoSEQ multiplex PCR; the TCRdb copy retains only in-frame clones and omits some. The top ten clones hold about 0.06% of a sample with 450,000 to 550,000 clones, 25% to 35% of them seen once. Sequenced input: naive CD4+ T cells from blood. All receptors derive from a man aged 18 to 29 in good health. Each CDR3 is given with its conserved first and last residue. The order of the fields is V gene, J gene, D gene, clone size, CDR3 protein, CDR3 DNA. D genes are given only for firm matches. The listing skips clone size in some rows; elsewhere it reads once, few, many or a size class.

v_call: TRBV5-1
j_call: TRBJ2-3
d_call: .
clone_size: .
cdr3_aa: CASSPGDRTDTQYF
cdr3_nt: TGCGCCAGCAGCCCTGGGGATCGCACAGATACGCAGTATTTT

v_call: TRBV6-6
j_call: TRBJ2-1
d_call: .
clone_size: few
cdr3_aa: CASSFSGEYNEQFF
cdr3_nt: TGTGCCAGCAGTTTCTCGGGAGAGTACAATGAGCAGTTCTTC

v_call: TRBV30
j_call: TRBJ1-1
d_call: TRBD1
clone_size: .
cdr3_aa: CAWSVGTGGEAFF
cdr3_nt: TGTGCCTGGAGTGTTGGGACAGGGGGCGAAGCTTTCTTT

v_call: TRBV28
j_call: TRBJ2-5
d_call: .
clone_size: few
cdr3_aa: CASRSGQRSPETQYF
cdr3_nt: TGTGCCAGCAGGTCAGGACAGAGGTCGCCGGAGACCCAGTACTTC

v_call: TRBV2
j_call: TRBJ2-1
d_call: TRBD2
clone_size: few
cdr3_aa: CASRRLAGHEQFF
cdr3_nt: TGTGCCAGCCGACGACTAGCGGGCCATGAGCAGTTCTTC

v_call: TRBV2
j_call: TRBJ1-4
d_call: .
clone_size: .
cdr3_aa: CASMRAPRNEKLFF
cdr3_nt: TGTGCCAGCATGCGGGCGCCGAGGAATGAAAAACTGTTTTTT

v_call: TRBV5-4
j_call: TRBJ2-1
d_call: .
clone_size: .
cdr3_aa: CASSSRRGTPYNEQFF
cdr3_nt: TGTGCCAGCAGCTCAAGACGGGGAACCCCCTACAATGAGCAGTTCTTC

v_call: TRBV30
j_call: TRBJ1-5
d_call: .
clone_size: few
cdr3_aa: CAWSGLGIPNQPQHF
cdr3_nt: TGTGCCTGGAGTGGTTTGGGGATACCCAATCAGCCCCAGCATTTT

v_call: TRBV30
j_call: TRBJ1-1
d_call: .
clone_size: few
cdr3_aa: CAWNRREDTEAFF
cdr3_nt: TGTGCCTGGAATAGGCGCGAGGACACTGAAGCTTTCTTT

v_call: TRBV29-1
j_call: TRBJ2-1
d_call: .
clone_size: .
cdr3_aa: CSVESARDNEQFF
cdr3_nt: TGCAGCGTTGAGTCGGCACGGGATAATGAGCAGTTCTTC

v_call: TRBV5-4
j_call: TRBJ2-5
d_call: .
clone_size: .
cdr3_aa: CASSSAVALQETQYF
cdr3_nt: TGTGCCAGCAGCAGCGCGGTGGCGCTTCAAGAGACCCAGTACTTC

v_call: TRBV5-1
j_call: TRBJ2-7
d_call: TRBD1
clone_size: few
cdr3_aa: CASSHGQGYEQYF
cdr3_nt: TGCGCCAGCAGCCATGGACAGGGTTACGAGCAGTACTTC

v_call: TRBV5-6
j_call: TRBJ2-2
d_call: TRBD2
clone_size: once
cdr3_aa: CASSVVAGPNTGELFF
cdr3_nt: TGTGCCAGCAGCGTCGTAGCGGGACCGAACACCGGGGAGCTGTTTTTT

v_call: TRBV30
j_call: TRBJ1-4
d_call: TRBD1
clone_size: once
cdr3_aa: CAWTRQGARGNEKLFF
cdr3_nt: TGTGCCTGGACCCGACAGGGGGCGCGTGGTAATGAAAAACTGTTTTTT

v_call: TRBV28
j_call: TRBJ2-6
d_call: TRBD1
clone_size: .
cdr3_aa: CASSSYRGTGANVLTF
cdr3_nt: TGTGCCAGCAGTTCCTACAGGGGAACTGGGGCCAACGTCCTGACTTTC